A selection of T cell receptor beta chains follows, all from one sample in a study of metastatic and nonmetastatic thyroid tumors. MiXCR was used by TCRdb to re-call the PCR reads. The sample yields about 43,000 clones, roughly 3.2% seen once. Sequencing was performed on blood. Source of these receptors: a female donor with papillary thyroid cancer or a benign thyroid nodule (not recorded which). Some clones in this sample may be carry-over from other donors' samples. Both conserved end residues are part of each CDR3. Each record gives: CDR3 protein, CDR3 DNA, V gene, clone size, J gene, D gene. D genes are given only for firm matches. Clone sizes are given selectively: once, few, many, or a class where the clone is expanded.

CASSLGAGPYEQYF TGTGCCAGCAGTTTGGGAGCGGGGCCCTACGAGCAGTACTTC TRBV12-3/TRBV12-4 many TRBJ2-7 TRBD2
CASSNDGGGSPTSEQFF TGTGCCAGCAGCAACGATGGAGGCGGGAGTCCTACAAGTGAGCAGTTCTTC TRBV7-3 many TRBJ2-1 TRBD2
CASSGYDEQYF TGCGCCAGCAGTGGTTATGACGAGCAGTACTTC TRBV10-2 . TRBJ2-7 .
CASSVGIGVTGELFF TGTGCCAGCAGCGTAGGGATCGGCGTCACCGGGGAGCTGTTTTTT TRBV9 . TRBJ2-2 .
CASSLRGQGGYEQYF TGTGCCAGCAGCTTAAGAGGGCAGGGGGGCTACGAGCAGTACTTC TRBV7-3 many TRBJ2-7 .
CASSSYIRGPGELFF TGTGCCAGCAGCTCATATATACGGGGGCCCGGGGAGCTGTTTTTT TRBV7-9 medium-sized TRBJ2-2 .
CASSKRTGKTEAFF TGTGCCAGCAGCAAAAGGACAGGGAAAACTGAAGCTTTCTTT TRBV5-6 many TRBJ1-1 TRBD1
CASSLLSSGADVLTF TGTGCCAGCAGTTTGTTAAGCTCTGGGGCCGACGTCCTGACTTTC TRBV2 many TRBJ2-6 .
CSVNGLAGYNEQFF TGCAGCGTTAATGGACTAGCGGGGTACAATGAGCAGTTCTTC TRBV29-1 many TRBJ2-1 TRBD2
CASSVSSGSWNTQSF TGTGCCAGCAGCGTAAGTAGCGGGAGCTGGAATACGCAGAGTTTT TRBV9 . TRBJ2-3 TRBD2
CSAAKTSVQYNEQFF TGCAGTGCTGCAAAAACTAGCGTGCAGTACAATGAGCAGTTCTTC TRBV20-1 few TRBJ2-1 TRBD2
CASSDLQDRGRGYTF TGCGCCAGCAGTGACCTTCAGGACAGGGGGCGAGGCTACACCTTC TRBV10-2 few TRBJ1-2 TRBD1
CASSISTGLGYTF TGTGCCAGTAGTATCTCGACAGGGCTGGGCTACACCTTC TRBV19 . TRBJ1-2 TRBD1
CSAAKTSGQYNEQFF TGCAGTGCTGCAAAAACTAGCGGGCAATACAATGAGCAGTTCTTC TRBV20-1 many TRBJ2-1 TRBD2
CASRSQGANTEAFF TGTGCCAGCAGATCTCAGGGGGCGAACACTGAAGCTTTCTTT TRBV6-1 many TRBJ1-1 TRBD1